The clone carrying this T cell receptor (beta chain) showed up just a few times. The PCR ran on 60 Vbeta and 13 Jbeta primers. Repertoires were generated with immunoSEQ multiplex PCR, while TCRdb's copy carries only in-frame clones and drops some. The table includes roughly 77,000 clones, over 9% detected once. The data were obtained in a study of cytomegalovirus exposure and HLA in healthy donors. Study details: Ancestry clustering placed around 80% of around 400 genotyped donors in the Caucasian-associated cluster.

J gave up 2 bases and V 4 bases, and 3 bases lay outside the gene matches. This CDR3 contains 15 residues. From germline, CDR1 is MNHEY and CDR2 SMNVEV (reference sequence). The origin of this receptor is a man in his fifties or sixties in good health and CMV-seropositive. What was sequenced was PBMCs. The chain links TRBV27 to TRBJ2-5; 11 bases fit TRBD2. The CDR3 DNA reads as TGTGCCAGCAGTTCCTTAGCGGGGGGGCAAGAGACCCAGTACTTC. Encoded protein: CASSSLAGGQETQYF.